This T cell receptor (beta chain) was documented in a study of PD-L1 blockade in urothelial cancer. Study overall: Prior regimens of chemotherapy numbered 0 to 3 per patient. A median approximately 150,000 T cells were found in blood samples.

Time point meaning: peripheral blood 6 weeks after treatment start. This clone was seen only once. Libraries were prepared by immunoSEQ multiplex PCR; TCRdb keeps only in-frame clonotypes and omits some of them. The sample carries approximately 40,000 clones, about 86% recorded once. The CDR3 length is 13 residues. With 7 bases removed from V and 4 bases from J, the gap between germline ends came to 11 bases. Per the germline V gene, CDR1 is SNHLY and CDR2 is FYNNEI. The chain carries TRBV2 and TRBJ1-5, with D possibly being TRBD1 (6 bases). The receptor comes from a man in his 60s with urothelial cancer. The sequencing used PBMCs, collected around atezolizumab (anti-PD-L1) treatment. The CDR3 region has the DNA TGTGCCAGCAATGGGGGCTGGAATCAGCCCCAGCATTTT. This encodes CASNGGWNQPQHF.